The 15 T cell receptor beta chains given below trace back to one sample, sequenced in a study of T cells after yellow fever vaccination. TCRdb fed the 5' RACE reads into MiXCR, producing one record per CDR3 protein. In the table there are 550,000 to 750,000 distinct CDR3 sequences, roughly 12% of which are singletons. This sample comprised PBMCs, obtained on the day of the yellow fever booster vaccination. The receptors stem from a young man who received the YFV17D yellow fever vaccine.

This clonotype was seen more than once but under ten times. This chain connects TRBV10-2 to TRBJ1-1; TRBD1 matches at 11 bases. There are 13 residues in the CDR3. Losses at the gene ends were 8 bases for V and 7 bases for J; bases not matched to a gene: 6. Germline loops: CDR1 WSHSY, CDR2 SAAADI. CDR3 sequence: CASSRTGGNEAFF. Written as DNA, the CDR3 is TGCGCCAGCTCAAGGACAGGGGGCAATGAAGCTTTCTTT.

This clonotype has only a few counts. The J gene is TRBJ2-3, the V gene TRBV18, with D unclear. V gave up 6 bases and J gave up 1 base, with 14 bases separating them. CDR1 and CDR2 (germline): KGHSH, LQKENI. The CDR3 is 15 residues long. The CDR3 sequence: CASSNRVDGTDTQYF. The DNA for the CDR3 is TGTGCCAGCTCGAACAGAGTAGACGGCACAGATACGCAGTATTTT.

This clonotype was picked up a small number of times. The V and J genes are TRBV4-3 and TRBJ2-7; TRBD2 aligns across 8 bases. Germline V lookup: CDR1 LGHNA, CDR2 YSLEER. V lost 1 base to trimming and J lost 3 bases; unmatched junction nucleotides: 5. This CDR3 has 15 amino acids. In nucleotides, the CDR3 is TGCGCCAGCAGCCAAGCAGCGGGAGAGAACTACGAGCAGTACTTC. It codes for CASSQAAGENYEQYF.

A few counts support this clonotype. The rearrangement uses TRBV3-1 and TRBJ2-1, with a possible D match to TRBD2 (6 bases). Germline V gene lookup returns CDR1 LGHDT and CDR2 YNNKEL (reference sequence). The germline V and J ends were trimmed by 7 bases and 4 bases, with 14 bases remaining between them. CDR3 size: 14 residues. CDR3 coding DNA: TGTGCCAGCACCCCCGCGGGATTTTACAATGAGCAGTTCTTC. This sequence encodes CASTPAGFYNEQFF.

This clonotype was detected only a few times. The chain couples TRBV18 to TRBJ2-5; a weak D match, TRBD1 (6 bases). CDR1 KGHSH and CDR2 LQKENI come from the germline V gene. This CDR3 is 15 amino acids long. V was shortened by 2 bases and J by 4 bases, with 14 bases between the two germline ends. The CDR3 DNA reads TGTGCCAGCTCACCATTACAGGGCCGCGGAGAGACCCAGTACTTC. Amino acid sequence: CASSPLQGRGETQYF.

This clonotype appeared many times. The chain is built from TRBV7-9 and TRBJ2-3, with 10 bases lining up with TRBD2. The CDR3 covers 15 residues. J gave up 6 bases and V 5 bases, and 8 bases lay outside the gene matches. Germline V gene lookup returns CDR1 SEHNR and CDR2 FQNEAQ (reference sequence). CDR3 residues: CASSRTSGILDTQYF. For the CDR3, the DNA is TGTGCCAGCAGCCGAACTAGCGGGATTTTGGATACGCAGTATTTT.

V gene TRBV10-1 combines with J gene TRBJ2-7; 7 bases match TRBD1. The germline V gene has CDR1 WNHNN and CDR2 SYGVQD (reference sequence). With V trimmed by 3 bases and J by 6 bases, 11 bases remained unmatched. The length of the CDR3 is 15 residues. The CDR3 spells CASSDMVQGSGEQYF. The CDR3 DNA reads as TGCGCCAGCAGTGATATGGTACAGGGGTCTGGCGAGCAGTACTTC.

V gene TRBV9 combines with J gene TRBJ2-1; 9 bases are a match to TRBD2. There are 15 residues in the CDR3. Germline V gene sequence: CDR1 SGDLS, CDR2 YYNGEE. V was pared by 4 bases and J by 10 bases, with 12 bases of the junction left unmatched. The CDR3 is CASSPPGLARGEQFF. CDR3 DNA sequence: TGTGCCAGCAGCCCTCCGGGACTAGCCCGGGGGGAGCAGTTCTTC.

With regard to this clonotype: Sequence at one end of the junction differs from germline and may be a read error. The J gene is TRBJ2-7, the V gene TRBV20-1, with D possibly being TRBD1 or TRBD2 (6 bases each). The CDR3 is 16 residues long. Germline V gives CDR1 DFQATT, CDR2 SNEGSKA (reference sequence). CDR3 coding DNA: TGCTGTGCTAGAGATCGTATGGAGGGGGGAGGACCAGAGCAGTACTTC. Translation: CCARDRMEGGGPEQYF.

This clonotype was counted between two and nine times. This sequence joins TRBV1 and TRBJ2-1; TRBD1 reflects the table's D call only, with no check against the DNA. TRBV1 is assigned pseudogene status. The CDR3 runs 15 residues. As DNA, the CDR3 is TGCACCAGCAGCCAGATCCCGAACAGGGGCGGAGAGCAGTTCTTC. Protein product: CTSSQIPNRGGEQFF.

The gene calls are TRBV7-2 and TRBJ2-3; D call uncertain. This CDR3 has 15 amino acids. Germline loops: CDR1 SGHTA, CDR2 FQGNSA. V dropped 2 bases and J dropped 0 bases, with 9 bases sitting between them. CDR3 amino acids: CASSLLMASTDTQYF. CDR3 nucleotides: TGTGCCAGCAGCTTATTAATGGCGAGCACAGATACGCAGTATTTT.

The V call is TRBV6-5, the J call TRBJ1-4, with a weak D call TRBD1 (6 bases). CDR3 length: 15 residues. The germline V gene has CDR1 MNHEY and CDR2 SVGAGI. Deletions cut 4 bases from V and 6 bases from J, with 15 bases between. This CDR3 reads CASSSSGDGYEKLFF. CDR3 coding DNA: TGTGCCAGCAGTTCTTCAGGGGACGGCTATGAAAAACTGTTTTTT.

Details on this clonotype: A read error may account for a junction end that differs from germline. The chain recombines TRBV7-7 with TRBJ2-1; 9 nucleotides align to TRBD2. CDR3 length: 16 amino acids. Germline V CDR1 and CDR2: SSHAT, FNYEAQ (reference sequence). The DNA for the CDR3 is TGTGCTAGCAGCTCGGGGCCCCCCGGACTAGCGATTGAGCAGTTCTTC. This codes for CASSSGPPGLAIEQFF.

About this clonotype itself: Being one base from a much bigger clone, this may be a read error. The CDR3 coding sequence is TGTGCCAGCAGCCCAAGGACAGCAAGAAGGGAGACCCAGTACTTC. As protein: CASSPRTARRETQYF. The gene calls are TRBV6-2 or TRBV6-3 and TRBJ2-5; maybe TRBD1 (6 bases). The CDR3 is 15 residues long. Germline-derived CDR1 and CDR2 are MNHEY and SVGEGT. The V end was cut by 6 bases, the J end by 5 bases, with 19 bases between.

This clonotype was recorded a few times. The V gene is TRBV5-1, the J gene TRBJ2-1; 10 bases are a match to TRBD2. Germline V gives CDR1 SGHRS, CDR2 YFSETQ. V lost 0 bases and J lost 2; bases outside the gene matches: 20. The CDR3 spans 22 residues. CDR3 in amino acids: CASSLVSWPSGRFLETYNEQFF. The CDR3 DNA sequence: TGCGCCAGCAGCTTGGTTTCTTGGCCTAGCGGGAGATTTCTGGAAACCTACAATGAGCAGTTCTTC.